Shown below are 3 T cell receptor beta chains from a single sample sequenced in a study of shared clonotypes between healthy human individuals. Naive CD8 populations comprised CD45RO-negative cells positively selected for CCR7, excluding terminally differentiated effector memory CD45RA+ cells. Here immunoSEQ multiplex PCR was the method, and the copy in TCRdb shows in-frame clones only, minus some. This sample has some 1,900,000 clones, with 85% to 95% found just once. Sequencing was performed on naive CD8+ T cells sorted from blood. These receptors were taken from a man between 18 and 29 years old in good health.

This clone turned up a few times. J is TRBJ1-2 and V is TRBV6-5; no definite D call. Germline-derived CDR1 and CDR2 are MNHEY and SVGAGI. Trimming took off 6 bases at V and 4 bases at J, with 6 bases between the two ends. The CDR3 covers 11 residues. The CDR3 nucleotides read TGTGCCAGCAGCGGCCTCTATGGCTACACCTTC. It codes for CASSGLYGYTF.

The chain employs TRBV11-3 and TRBJ2-1; TRBD2 matches 9 bases. After removal of 5 bases from V and 6 bases from J, the junction contained 5 bases not matched to a gene. Germline assignment: CDR1 SGHNT and CDR2 YENEEA. The CDR3 contains 14 residues. CDR3 loop: CASSIGLAPNEQFF. DNA of the CDR3: TGTGCCAGCAGCATTGGACTAGCGCCCAATGAGCAGTTCTTC.

V gene TRBV15 combines with J gene TRBJ1-1; perhaps TRBD1 as D (5 bases). This CDR3 is built from 15 residues. Trimming cost V 5 bases and J 0 bases, with 13 bases left between them. In germline, CDR1 is LNHNV, CDR2 YYDKDF (reference sequence). The CDR3 spells CATSRDRSMNTEAFF. The CDR3 DNA follows: TGTGCCACCAGCCGGGACCGTTCCATGAACACTGAAGCTTTCTTT.